The rows below give T cell receptor beta chains drawn from one sample of a study of shared T cell receptors in the human thymus. Profiled with immunoSEQ multiplex PCR; TCRdb holds only in-frame clones, not every one. The table lists roughly 500,000 clones, roughly 74% of them singletons. The same specimen was also included in a second study, on human thymus T cells.

The sample consisted of thymocytes. The origin of the receptors is a boy in the first two years of life with a congenital heart defect. The CDR3 runs from the conserved cysteine through the conserved F or W. The order of the fields is V gene, J gene, clone size, D gene, CDR3 DNA, CDR3 protein. A D gene is named only where the DNA matches it firmly. Expanded clones are given a class, and other clones once, few, many or no size at all.

>TRBV28|TRBJ2-7|.|TRBD1
TGTGCCAGCAGGGAAAAGGGGGACAGGGTCTACGAGCAGTACTTC
CASREKGDRVYEQYF
>TRBV12-5|TRBJ2-3|.|TRBD2
TGTGCTAGTGGTTTGGTACTGGGCGGGAGGAATACGCAGTATTTT
CASGLVLGGRNTQYF
>TRBV18|TRBJ2-1|.|TRBD1
TGTGCCAGCTCACCTAAGGGACAGAAGCACAATGAGCAGTTCTTC
CASSPKGQKHNEQFF
>TRBV2|TRBJ2-1|.|TRBD2
TGTGCCAGCAACCCCCCGCTAGCGGGAAATGAGCAGTTCTTC
CASNPPLAGNEQFF
>TRBV7-6|TRBJ1-1|.|TRBD1
TGTGCCAGCAGCAATGCCGGGACAGGGTTCTTCGGCACTGAAGCTTTCTTT
CASSNAGTGFFGTEAFF
>TRBV5-4|TRBJ2-5|.|TRBD2
TGTGCCAGCAGTCTGGGAGGGCTAGCGGGAGGAAACCAAGAGACCCAGTACTTC
CASSLGGLAGGNQETQYF
>TRBV30|TRBJ2-7|.|.
TGTGCCTGGAGGGAGGGAAACAGTCACTACGAGCAGTACTTC
CAWREGNSHYEQYF
>TRBV7-9|TRBJ2-2|few|.
TGTGCCAGCAGCCCGAATAGCGGAGGGATTCCCGGGGAGCTGTTTTTT
CASSPNSGGIPGELFF
>TRBV19|TRBJ2-1|.|TRBD2
TGTGCCAGTGCCCTCGGGACTAGCGGAGAGCAGTTCTTC
CASALGTSGEQFF
>TRBV4-1|TRBJ1-2|.|.
TGCGCCAGCAGCCAAGATCCCAGGGACTATGGCTACACCTTC
CASSQDPRDYGYTF
>TRBV5-1|TRBJ2-7|.|TRBD2
TGCGCCAGCAGCTTGGATACACTAGCGGGGCTTCCTACGAGCGAGCAGTACTTC
CASSLDTLAGLPTSEQYF
>TRBV4-3|TRBJ2-2|.|.
TGCGCCAGCAGCCCCTGGGGCAGGGGCCCGTCGTCCGGGGAGCTGTTTTTT
CASSPWGRGPSSGELFF
>TRBV11-2|TRBJ1-1|.|.
TGTGCCAGCAGCTTAGTACGGACAGAGAACACTGAAGCTTTCTTT
CASSLVRTENTEAFF
>TRBV6-4|TRBJ2-1|few|TRBD2
TGTGCCAGCTCCAAAGCGGGAAATAACAATGAGCAGTTCTTC
CASSKAGNNNEQFF
>TRBV4-1|TRBJ2-3|.|TRBD2
TGCGCCAGCAGCCAGACGGGACTAGCGGTGGGAGATACGCAGTATTTT
CASSQTGLAVGDTQYF
>TRBV28|TRBJ2-7|.|TRBD2
TGTGCCAGCAGTTTATTGCTGGGGAGGGGGCAGCGGGAGGGAGGTGAGCAGTACTTC
CASSLLLGRGQREGGEQYF
>TRBV11-2|TRBJ2-5|.|TRBD1
TGTGCCAGCAGCCCCCTGGACAGGGGGGAGCGGGAGACCCAGTACTTC
CASSPLDRGERETQYF
>TRBV6-6|TRBJ2-2|.|.
TGTGCCAGCAGCTGGCTGGGCGGGCGGGTCGGCGGGGAGCTGTTTTTT
CASSWLGGRVGGELFF
>TRBV7-2|TRBJ2-5|.|TRBD1
TGTGCCAGCAGCCCCAGGACAGGGGGGCGCGAAGAGACCCAGTACTTC
CASSPRTGGREETQYF
>TRBV5-4|TRBJ2-7|.|TRBD2
TGTGCCAGCAGCCTTGGGACTAGCGGGAGAGGGACTCCTGGGTCCTACGAGCAGTACTTC
CASSLGTSGRGTPGSYEQYF
>TRBV27|TRBJ2-2|few|TRBD2
TGTGCCAGCAGTTTTTGGGCTAGCGGGAGCGGGGACACCGGGGAGCTGTTTTTT
CASSFWASGSGDTGELFF
>TRBV10-1|TRBJ2-2|few|TRBD2
TGCGCCAACGCGACTAGCGGGAGACCACTTAACACCGGGGAGCTGTTTTTT
CANATSGRPLNTGELFF
>TRBV19|TRBJ2-1|once|.
TGTGCCAGTAGTCTATACCGGGGGAGCTCCTACAATGAGCAGTTCTTC
CASSLYRGSSYNEQFF
>TRBV7-2|TRBJ2-7|.|TRBD2
TGTGCCAGCAGCTGCGGACTTGAGAGCGGGAACTCCTACGAGCAGTACTTC
CASSCGLESGNSYEQYF
>TRBV18|TRBJ1-1|.|.
TGTGCCAGCTCACCGGGGGGGCCCATCCCTGAAGCTTTCTTT
CASSPGGPIPEAFF
>TRBV11-2|TRBJ1-1|once|TRBD1
TGTGCCAGCACCCCCGTAGGACAGGGGAACACTGAAGCTTTCTTT
CASTPVGQGNTEAFF
>TRBV14|TRBJ2-7|.|.
TGTGCCAGCAGCCCGCGCCCGGGAGAGATGCACTACGAGCAGTACTTC
CASSPRPGEMHYEQYF
>TRBV15|TRBJ2-4|.|TRBD1
TGTGCCACCAGCATCCGGGACAGGGGTTTGTTAGCCAAAAACATTCAGTACTTC
CATSIRDRGLLAKNIQYF
>TRBV5-4|TRBJ1-2|.|.
TGTGCCAGCAGCTCACCGGGGTCGGGCTATGGCTACACCTTC
CASSSPGSGYGYTF
>TRBV6-1|TRBJ2-1|.|TRBD2
TGTGCCAGCAGGCCGGGGGGTCTCTCCTACAATGAGCAGTTCTTC
CASRPGGLSYNEQFF